The rows below give T cell receptor beta chains drawn from one sample of a study of T-cell memory formation after mild COVID-19. TCRdb analysed the 5' RACE reads with MiXCR anew, one entry per CDR3 protein. This sample carries 500,000 to 550,000 distinct CDR3 sequences, about a fifth of them seen once, and the ten largest clones take 9.5% to 15%. Sequenced sample: PBMCs or a T cell subset sorted from them (not recorded which). Source of these receptors: an adult woman who had mild COVID-19 (a few samples of this study predate the infection). Cell type and time point are not known. Both conserved end residues are trimmed from each CDR3.

TRBJ2-1,TRBV7-3,ASSPGTSSRQF
TRBJ2-1,TRBV24-1,ATSLSTLNEQF
TRBJ2-3,TRBV5-1,ASGEGGDTQY
TRBJ2-7,TRBV20-1,SASRRASGAYEQY
TRBJ2-7,TRBV4-1,ASSARGQVEQY
TRBJ2-1,TRBV10-3,AISPSAGNNEQF
TRBJ2-1,TRBV6-6,ASSYIQGLHNEQF
TRBJ2-7,TRBV3-1,ASSQTGTESYEQY
TRBJ1-2,TRBV5-1,ASSLVGGLRQNYGYT
TRBJ2-7,TRBV7-7,ASSLTTGNYEQY
TRBJ2-5,TRBV4-1,ASSGRTFGETQY
TRBJ2-2,TRBV12-3/TRBV12-4,ASSVLATPRELF
TRBJ2-3,TRBV7-2,ASSLRAGPTDTQY
TRBJ2-1,TRBV7-9,ASSARPEAGVTYNEQF
TRBJ2-7,TRBV2,ASSEAVGRENEQY
TRBJ2-1,TRBV9,ASSVGPREQF
TRBJ2-6,TRBV7-6,AISSPSGANVLT
TRBJ1-4,TRBV6-5,AQPGQPNEKLF
TRBJ2-7,TRBV4-1,ASSQGTGRYGEQY
TRBJ1-1,TRBV7-2,ASSLIRGDTEAF
TRBJ2-7,TRBV14,ASSLQGVLAGTYEQY
TRBJ2-7,TRBV11-3,ASSLAASGKYEQY
TRBJ1-2,TRBV25-1,ASSAGQGPF
TRBJ2-5,TRBV4-1,ASSQDSKGQETQY
TRBJ1-5,TRBV5-1,ASSWRGLGQPQH
TRBJ1-1,TRBV5-1,ASSSGQGGTEAF
TRBJ1-5,TRBV7-9,ASSWTGSNQPQH
TRBJ1-2,TRBV6-6,ASSSPDGRVGGYT
TRBJ2-1,TRBV20-1,SARSVAGRYNEQF
TRBJ2-2,TRBV5-4,ASSGQGHPGTGELF
TRBJ1-1,TRBV6-5,ASSYSPTGEAF
TRBJ2-7,TRBV5-4,ASSLGSDRIYEQY
TRBJ1-2,TRBV9,ASSVEGSYT
TRBJ1-6,TRBV20-1,SARDPAKSSYNSPLH
TRBJ1-6,TRBV4-3,ASSQDAVSSPLH
TRBJ2-1,TRBV5-6,ASSIGPYNEQF
TRBJ2-1,TRBV12-3/TRBV12-4,ASSLGDIDEQF
TRBJ2-5,TRBV20-1,SARVLGEETQY
TRBJ2-7,TRBV28,ASSSSPGQGVEQY
TRBJ1-1,TRBV7-6,ASSARLSSNTEAF
TRBJ2-7,TRBV10-3,AISSAPSGEGEQY
TRBJ2-1,TRBV7-8,ASSVAGYYNEQF
TRBJ1-1,TRBV5-1,ASSWGDPLGKAF
TRBJ2-3,TRBV11-3,ASHSEPTDTQY
TRBJ2-1,TRBV19,ASTYGGQASYNEQF
TRBJ1-5,TRBV3-1,ASSSKGGNQPQH
TRBJ2-3,TRBV4-1,ASSQDWSGARNTQY
TRBJ1-6,TRBV6-5,ASSYSPPNGGSSPLH
TRBJ2-1,TRBV25-1,ASSDSYEQF
TRBJ1-2,TRBV20-1,SAPRQGGIGYT
TRBJ1-4,TRBV9,ASSISSSVFATNEKLF
TRBJ2-5,TRBV12-3/TRBV12-4,ASSPSGLAHQETQY
TRBJ2-3,TRBV20-1,SAESWAAAGTDTQY
TRBJ2-5,TRBV28,ASSLRGVLETQY
TRBJ2-5,TRBV12-5,ASGLHWKTQY
TRBJ2-7,TRBV7-2,ASSPTPGGANKY
TRBJ2-7,TRBV20-1,SAKPGLASYEQY